This TCR beta chain stems from a study of CD8 T cells in ankylosing spondylitis. Whole-study results and caveats: Both synovial fluid and blood in reactive arthritis had previously been reported to carry some motif variants. A TCR beta motif made of about 8 highly homologous variants seemed typical of ankylosing spondylitis blood. Disease-linked clones bore a CD8+ phenotype, appearing relatively rarely in peripheral blood.

Quantitative 5'-RACE with molecular barcodes was used to make the TCR beta libraries. TCRdb processed the 5' RACE reads anew with MiXCR; each CDR3 protein has one entry. The data show 200,000 to 300,000 distinct CDR3 sequences, about 10% seen once. With respect to this clonotype: Its specificity is not known.

J gave up 4 bases and V 10 bases, and 27 bases lay outside the gene matches. CDR3 length: 19 residues. Germline lookup yields CDR1 LGHDT and CDR2 YNNKEL (reference sequence). The TCR comes from a male donor with ankylosing spondylitis or in good health (not recorded which). The source material was blood, either unsorted or a sorted T cell fraction (not recorded which). V gene TRBV3-1 combines with J gene TRBJ1-2, with TRBD1 matching 7 bases. The CDR3 DNA is TGTGCCATCTGCCACCTAGACACCCGGTTGGGACAGCCTTCCTATGGCTACACCTTC. This translates into CAICHLDTRLGQPSYGYTF.